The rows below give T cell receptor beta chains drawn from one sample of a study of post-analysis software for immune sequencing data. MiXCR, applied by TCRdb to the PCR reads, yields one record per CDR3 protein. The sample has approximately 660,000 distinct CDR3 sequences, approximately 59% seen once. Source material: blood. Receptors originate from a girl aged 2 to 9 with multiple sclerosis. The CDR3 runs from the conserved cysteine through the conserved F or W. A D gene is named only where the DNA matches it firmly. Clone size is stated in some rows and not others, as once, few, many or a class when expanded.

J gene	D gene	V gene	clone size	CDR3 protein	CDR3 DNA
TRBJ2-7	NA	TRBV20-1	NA	CSAKSGTVGGLEQYF	TGCAGTGCTAAATCGGGGACCGTAGGTGGGTTGGAGCAGTACTTC
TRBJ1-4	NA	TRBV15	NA	CATSGERQANEKLFF	TGTGCCACCAGCGGAGAACGGCAGGCTAATGAAAAACTGTTTTTT
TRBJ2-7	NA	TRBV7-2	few	CASSLTTTYEQYF	TGTGCCAGCAGCTTAACGACTACCTACGAGCAGTACTTC
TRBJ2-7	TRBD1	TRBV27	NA	CASRHGQGASYEQYF	TGTGCCAGCAGACACGGACAGGGGGCTTCCTACGAGCAGTACTTC
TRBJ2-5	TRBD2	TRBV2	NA	CASSDTGEGTQYF	TGTGCCAGCAGTGATACCGGGGAGGGGACCCAGTACTTC
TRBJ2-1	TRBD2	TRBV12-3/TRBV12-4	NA	CASSGTSGSDANEQFF	TGTGCCAGCAGTGGGACTAGCGGGAGCGATGCCAATGAGCAGTTCTTC
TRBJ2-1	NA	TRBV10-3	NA	CAIRGTTGFGNEQFF	TGTGCCATCAGGGGAACGACAGGCTTTGGGAATGAGCAGTTCTTC
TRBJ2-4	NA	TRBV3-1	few	CASSHGDDRDQYF	TGTGCCAGCAGCCATGGAGACGACAGAGACCAGTACTTC
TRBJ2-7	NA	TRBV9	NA	CASSVDGYLYEQYF	TGTGCCAGCAGCGTAGACGGGTACCTCTACGAGCAGTACTTC
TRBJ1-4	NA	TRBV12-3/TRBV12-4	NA	CASTSRGGNEKLFF	TGTGCCAGCACCTCCAGGGGAGGGAATGAAAAACTGTTTTTT
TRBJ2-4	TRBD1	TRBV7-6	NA	CASSPAYRGLAKNIQYF	TGTGCCAGCAGCCCGGCCTACAGGGGCTTAGCCAAAAACATTCAGTACTTC
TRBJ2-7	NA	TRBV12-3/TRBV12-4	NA	CANSPTGYEQYF	TGTGCCAACAGCCCGACTGGCTACGAGCAGTACTTC
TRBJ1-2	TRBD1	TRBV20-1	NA	CSARTLDRALLYGYTF	TGCAGTGCTAGAACATTGGACAGGGCCCTCCTTTATGGCTACACCTTC
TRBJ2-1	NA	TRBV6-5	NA	CASFTETYNEQFF	TGTGCCAGCTTTACAGAGACCTACAATGAGCAGTTCTTC
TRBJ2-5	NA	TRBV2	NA	CASSRLVLQETQYF	TGTGCCAGCAGTCGACTAGTCCTCCAAGAGACCCAGTACTTC
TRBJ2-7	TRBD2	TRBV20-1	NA	CSALSWASGDFHEQYF	TGCAGTGCTCTTAGTTGGGCTAGCGGGGACTTCCACGAGCAGTACTTC
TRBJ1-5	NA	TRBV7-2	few	CASSLDGQGFQPQHF	TGTGCCAGCAGCTTAGATGGTCAGGGCTTTCAGCCCCAGCATTTT
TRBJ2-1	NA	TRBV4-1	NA	CASSQDSAPEQFF	TGCGCCAGCAGCCAAGATTCCGCACCCGAGCAGTTCTTC
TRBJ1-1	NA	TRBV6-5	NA	CASSYLARANTEAFF	TGTGCCAGCAGTTACCTAGCCCGAGCGAACACTGAAGCTTTCTTT
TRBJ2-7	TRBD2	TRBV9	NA	CASSVGLAGEHEQYF	TGTGCCAGCAGCGTAGGACTAGCGGGAGAGCACGAGCAGTACTTC
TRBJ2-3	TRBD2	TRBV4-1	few	CASSQGGTSGFTDTQYF	TGCGCCAGCAGCCAAGGAGGGACTAGCGGATTCACAGATACGCAGTATTTT
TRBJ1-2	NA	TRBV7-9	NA	CASSLEGAQGYTF	TGTGCCAGCAGCTTAGAAGGGGCGCAGGGCTACACCTTC
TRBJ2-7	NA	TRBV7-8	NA	CASSPYLLVVSYEQYF	TGTGCCAGCAGCCCGTACCTTTTGGTTGTCTCCTACGAGCAGTACTTC
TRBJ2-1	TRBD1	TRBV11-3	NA	CASSLATGAKYTEQFF	TGTGCCAGCAGCTTAGCTACAGGGGCTAAATACACTGAGCAGTTCTTC
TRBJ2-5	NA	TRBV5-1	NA	CASRRSETQYF	TGCGCCAGCAGGAGGTCAGAGACCCAGTACTTC
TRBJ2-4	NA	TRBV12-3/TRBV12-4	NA	CASSLGQNIQYF	TGTGCCAGCAGTTTAGGGCAAAACATTCAGTACTTC
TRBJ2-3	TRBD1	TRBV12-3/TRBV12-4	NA	CASSSGQGHTDTQYF	TGTGCCAGCAGTTCCGGACAGGGGCACACAGATACGCAGTATTTT
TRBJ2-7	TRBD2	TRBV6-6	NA	CASSYGRWGGRTHEQYF	TGTGCCAGCAGTTACGGGAGGTGGGGCGGGAGGACCCACGAGCAGTACTTC
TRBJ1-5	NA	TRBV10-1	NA	CASSGSDQPQHF	TGCGCCAGCAGTGGGTCTGATCAGCCCCAGCATTTT
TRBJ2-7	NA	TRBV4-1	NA	CASSPRGSGRTYEQYF	TGCGCCAGCAGCCCCCGGGGGAGCGGTAGAACCTACGAGCAGTACTTC
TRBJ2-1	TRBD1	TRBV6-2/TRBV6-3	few	CASRGQGLRLFWHEQFF	TGTGCCAGCAGGGGACAGGGCTTGCGTCTTTTTTGGCATGAGCAGTTCTTC
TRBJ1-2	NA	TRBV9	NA	CASSGDTNYGYTF	TGTGCCAGCAGCGGGGACACAAACTATGGCTACACCTTC
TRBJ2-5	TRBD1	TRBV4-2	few	CASSQVRQGFGVMETQYF	TGTGCCAGCAGCCAAGTTAGACAGGGTTTCGGCGTTATGGAGACCCAGTACTTC
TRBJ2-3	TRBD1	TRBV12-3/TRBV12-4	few	CASRPDRVITDTQYF	TGTGCCAGCAGACCTGACAGGGTTATAACAGATACGCAGTATTTT
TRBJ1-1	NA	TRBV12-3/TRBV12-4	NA	CASSLGAPNTEAFF	TGTGCCAGCAGTTTAGGGGCCCCGAACACTGAAGCTTTCTTT
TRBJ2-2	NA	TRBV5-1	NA	CASGTGAGDTGELFF	TGCGCCAGCGGCACCGGGGCAGGGGACACCGGGGAGCTGTTTTTT
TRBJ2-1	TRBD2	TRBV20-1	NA	CSAREFVASGGNYNEQFF	TGCAGTGCTAGAGAGTTCGTGGCTAGCGGGGGGAACTACAATGAGCAGTTCTTC
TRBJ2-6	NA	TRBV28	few	CASSLRTRVGSGANVLTF	TGTGCCAGCAGTTTACGTACCCGGGTCGGTTCTGGGGCCAACGTCCTGACTTTC
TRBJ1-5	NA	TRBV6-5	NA	CASSYSGAYQPQHF	TGTGCCAGCAGTTACTCGGGGGCCTATCAGCCCCAGCATTTT
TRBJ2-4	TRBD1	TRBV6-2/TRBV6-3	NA	CASRGQQQIAKNIQYF	TGTGCCAGCAGGGGACAGCAGCAGATAGCCAAAAACATTCAGTACTTC
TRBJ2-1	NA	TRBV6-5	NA	CASSYEDFPSSYNEQFF	TGTGCCAGCAGTTACGAGGACTTTCCTAGCTCCTACAATGAGCAGTTCTTC
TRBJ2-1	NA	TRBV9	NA	CASSVLGENEQFF	TGTGCCAGCAGCGTACTCGGGGAGAATGAGCAGTTCTTC
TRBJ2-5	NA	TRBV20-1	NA	CSAEPPNYQETQYF	TGCAGTGCCGAACCCCCCAACTACCAAGAGACCCAGTACTTC
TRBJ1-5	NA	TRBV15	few	CATSRDPPGYSNQPQHF	TGTGCCACCAGCAGAGATCCCCCAGGCTATAGCAATCAGCCCCAGCATTTT
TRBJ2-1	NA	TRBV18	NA	CASSLEEETQFF	TGTGCCAGCTCTCTAGAGGAGGAGACCCAGTTCTTC
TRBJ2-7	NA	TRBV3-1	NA	CASSQGSPDSYEQYF	TGTGCCAGCAGCCAAGGGAGCCCGGACTCCTACGAGCAGTACTTC
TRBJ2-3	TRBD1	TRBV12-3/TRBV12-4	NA	CASSYGTGDTDTQYF	TGTGCCAGCAGTTATGGGACAGGGGACACAGATACGCAGTATTTT
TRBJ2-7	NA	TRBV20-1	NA	CSARDPLRAHEQYF	TGCAGTGCTAGAGATCCGCTCAGGGCCCACGAGCAGTACTTC
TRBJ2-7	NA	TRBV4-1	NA	CASSQDPDSYEQYF	TGCGCCAGCAGCCAAGATCCCGACAGCTACGAGCAGTACTTC